This is a list of T cell receptor beta chains from one sample in a study of spatial heterogeneity in lung cancer. Each CDR3 protein gets one entry after TCRdb re-called the 5' RACE reads with MiXCR. The data contain about 25,000 distinct CDR3 sequences, approximately 7.2% of them singletons. The material was PBMCs, obtained at surgery. The source of these receptors is a male donor with early-stage non-small cell lung cancer. CDR3s include the opening cysteine and the closing phenylalanine or tryptophan. Fields, in order: clone size, V gene, J gene, D gene, CDR3 DNA, CDR3 protein. D genes are given only for firm matches. Only some rows state a clone size, as once, few, many or a class for expanded clones.

-	TRBV5-4	TRBJ1-2	-	TGTGCCAGCACGGACCTTAAGAGCTGGAACCGTTTTAACTATGGCTACACCTTC	CASTDLKSWNRFNYGYTF
-	TRBV7-7	TRBJ2-2	TRBD2	TGTGCTAGCAGCAAGGGACTAGCGAACACCGGGGAGCTGTTTTTT	CASSKGLANTGELFF
medium-sized	TRBV5-1	TRBJ2-1	TRBD2	TGCGCCAGCGAGCGGGACGACTACAATGAGCAGTTCTTC	CASERDDYNEQFF
few	TRBV7-2	TRBJ1-1	-	TGTGCCAGCGGATCCCTCGCCGGTACTGAAGCTTTCTTT	CASGSLAGTEAFF
-	TRBV4-2	TRBJ2-5	-	TGTGCCAGCAGCCCGAGCTCGGGACAGACCCAGTACTTC	CASSPSSGQTQYF
many	TRBV12-3/TRBV12-4	TRBJ2-7	-	TGTGCCAGCAGTTTTCTTTCCGGCACCGAGCAGTACTTC	CASSFLSGTEQYF
few	TRBV11-1	TRBJ2-1	-	TGTGCCAGCAGCATAAGATCAACAGGGTTCTACAATGAGCAGTTCTTC	CASSIRSTGFYNEQFF
many	TRBV20-1	TRBJ2-4	-	TGCAGTGCTTCGCCCCCTGAAGCCAAAAACATTCAGTACTTC	CSASPPEAKNIQYF
many	TRBV28	TRBJ2-1	-	TGTGCCAGCACCCGTAACCCCAGCTCCTACAATGAGCAGTTCTTC	CASTRNPSSYNEQFF
many	TRBV28	TRBJ2-3	-	TGTGCCAGCAGTTTCGGAGCGGCTAGCGCCACAGATACGCAGTATTTT	CASSFGAASATDTQYF
many	TRBV11-1	TRBJ2-5	-	TGTGCCAGCGCTCCGACTAGTGGTGGGAGTACCCAGTACTTC	CASAPTSGGSTQYF
medium-sized	TRBV29-1	TRBJ2-1	-	TGCAGCGCCCGTCCGGAATCCTACAATGAGCAGTTCTTC	CSARPESYNEQFF
many	TRBV18	TRBJ2-7	-	TGTGCCAGCTCACCAGGGCGGGAACAGCCCCACTTC	CASSPGREQPHF
-	TRBV6-5	TRBJ2-7	TRBD1	TGTGCCAGCGGACAGGCTTCCTACGAGCAGTACTTC	CASGQASYEQYF
-	TRBV4-1	TRBJ2-6	-	TGCGCCAGCAGCCAAGATTGGGCCTCTGGGGCCAACGTCCTGACTTTC	CASSQDWASGANVLTF
many	TRBV11-1	TRBJ2-5	-	TGTGCCAGCAGCTTTGCTCTCCAAGAGACCCAGTACTTC	CASSFALQETQYF
few	TRBV7-9	TRBJ2-5	-	TGTGCCAGCAGCAGACCCGTCATCGAGTACCAAGAGACCCAGTACTTC	CASSRPVIEYQETQYF
many	TRBV5-5	TRBJ1-2	-	TGTGCCAGCAGCTTTTCGGGCGTAGCAAACTATGGCTACACCTTC	CASSFSGVANYGYTF
many	TRBV10-3	TRBJ1-6	TRBD1	TGTGCCATCACTGCGGGACAGGACAATTCACCCCTCCACTTT	CAITAGQDNSPLHF
-	TRBV20-1	TRBJ1-1	-	TGCAGTGCTAAAGGGGGGGACATGAACACTGAAGCTTTCTTT	CSAKGGDMNTEAFF
many	TRBV20-1	TRBJ2-7	TRBD2	TGCAGTGCTCTCTGGACTAGCGGTAACTACGAGCAGTACTTC	CSALWTSGNYEQYF
many	TRBV20-1	TRBJ2-7	TRBD1	TGCAGTGCTAGGGGGACAGGGGGCGACGAGCAGTACTTC	CSARGTGGDEQYF
few	TRBV5-1	TRBJ1-1	-	TGCGCCAGCAGCCGTGCTGAAGGGACTGAAGCTTTCTTT	CASSRAEGTEAFF
many	TRBV20-1	TRBJ1-6	-	TGCAGTGCTAGAGTGGGGGCAGCTTATAATTCACCCCTCCACTTT	CSARVGAAYNSPLHF
-	TRBV6-6	TRBJ2-3	-	TGTGCCAGCAACTGGAGGGGAAGCACAGATACGCAGTATTTT	CASNWRGSTDTQYF
-	TRBV20-1	TRBJ2-7	-	TGCAGTGCTAGAGCCACAGGGTATGCGAACGAGCAGTACTTC	CSARATGYANEQYF
many	TRBV10-1	TRBJ2-7	TRBD1	TGCGCCAGCAGCGTCCCGGGACAGTACGAGCAGTACTTC	CASSVPGQYEQYF
many	TRBV2	TRBJ2-3	-	TGTGCCCGTCGCGGCACAGATACGCAGTATTTT	CARRGTDTQYF
many	TRBV3-1	TRBJ2-1	TRBD2	TGTGCCAGCAGCCAAGCCATCAGTGGGACTAGCGGGAGTAATGAGCAGTTCTTC	CASSQAISGTSGSNEQFF
-	TRBV20-1	TRBJ1-5	-	TGCAGTGCTAGAGGAACGGGGGCGATGGGCAATCAGCCCCAGCATTTT	CSARGTGAMGNQPQHF
many	TRBV6-1	TRBJ2-2	-	TGTGCCAGCAGGACGACCGGGGAGCTGTTTTTT	CASRTTGELFF
few	TRBV7-2	TRBJ1-1	-	TGTGCCAGCAGCTTACTTACAGGGAACACTGAAGCTTTCTTT	CASSLLTGNTEAFF
few	TRBV12-3/TRBV12-4	TRBJ2-1	TRBD2	TGTGCCAGCATCCCCGGGACTAGCGGGAGGCCCTACAATGAGCAGTTCTTC	CASIPGTSGRPYNEQFF
medium-sized	TRBV23-1	TRBJ2-5	TRBD2	TGCGCCAGCAGTCAATCTAGCGGGGGAGAGACCCAGTACTTC	CASSQSSGGETQYF
-	TRBV7-9	TRBJ2-3	TRBD2	TGTGCCAGCAGCCCCGGGACTAGCGGGGGCACAGATACGCAGTATTTT	CASSPGTSGGTDTQYF
few	TRBV11-1	TRBJ2-5	-	TGTGCCAGCAGCTACCTAGTTCAAGAGACCCAGTACTTC	CASSYLVQETQYF
-	TRBV2	TRBJ1-3	-	TGTGCCAGCAGTGAAACCCTTTTGCAAGTCTCTGGAAACACCATATATTTT	CASSETLLQVSGNTIYF
once	TRBV2	TRBJ2-5	TRBD1	TGTGCCAGCAGTCCCGACAGGGTTGAGACCCAGTACTTC	CASSPDRVETQYF
many	TRBV27	TRBJ2-3	TRBD1	TGTGCCAGCAAGGGACAGGGGGAGAATACGCAGTATTTT	CASKGQGENTQYF
-	TRBV2	TRBJ1-1	-	TGTGCCAGCAGTCAGACAGAGAACACTGAAGCTTTCTTT	CASSQTENTEAFF
-	TRBV7-6	TRBJ2-2	TRBD2	TGTGCCAGCAGCCCCCTCAGCGTTAGCGGGCCAACCAACACCGGGGAGCTGTTTTTT	CASSPLSVSGPTNTGELFF
many	TRBV5-8	TRBJ2-5	-	TGTGCCAGCAGCTCTTTCGCTGGGGGGACCCAGTACTTC	CASSSFAGGTQYF
-	TRBV11-2	TRBJ2-5	TRBD1	TGTGCCAGCAGCTTAGGGTTGACAGGGGAGTACCAAGAGACCCAGTACTTC	CASSLGLTGEYQETQYF
-	TRBV14	TRBJ1-1	-	TGTGCCAGCAGCCCTCCCTCGGGCAGTAAAGCTTTCTTT	CASSPPSGSKAFF
-	TRBV12-3/TRBV12-4	TRBJ2-3	TRBD1	TGTGCCAGCAGACGGACAGGGTCCACAGATACGCAGTATTTT	CASRRTGSTDTQYF
many	TRBV4-1	TRBJ1-5	-	TGCGCCAGCAGCCAAGTAAGAGGGGACTTCGGGAAGCCCCAGCATTTT	CASSQVRGDFGKPQHF
many	TRBV5-1	TRBJ2-7	-	TGCGCCAGCAGCTTGCCAGCAGATGTCTACGAGCAGTACTTC	CASSLPADVYEQYF
few	TRBV3-1	TRBJ2-2	-	TGTGCCAGCAGCCAAAACGTGAACACCGGGGAGCTGTTTTTT	CASSQNVNTGELFF
many	TRBV10-2	TRBJ2-3	-	TGCGCCAGCAGTGAGACTGCGGGTCAGGCAGATACGCAGTATTTT	CASSETAGQADTQYF
few	TRBV7-2	TRBJ1-1	-	TGTGCCAGCAGCATTACTACCGGGACCACATTTGGGGCTTTCTTT	CASSITTGTTFGAFF
many	TRBV7-8	TRBJ2-2	-	TGTGCCAGCAGCTTAAACAGGGTGAACACCGGGGAGCTGTTTTTT	CASSLNRVNTGELFF
many	TRBV18	TRBJ2-1	-	TGTGCCAGCCATGAGGCGATAAAAAAGGGGAAGAATGAGCAGTTCTTC	CASHEAIKKGKNEQFF
many	TRBV19	TRBJ2-1	TRBD2	TGTGCCAGTAGTATCGGGGGGGGAGGCCAGTTCTTC	CASSIGGGGQFF
medium-sized	TRBV28	TRBJ1-1	-	TGTGCCAGCACCCCCGTCTTTGGGGCAGGCACTGAAGCTTTCTTT	CASTPVFGAGTEAFF
many	TRBV28	TRBJ2-4	TRBD1	TGTGCCAGCAGTTTATTTTCCGGGGACAGCCGCAAAAACATTCAGTACTTC	CASSLFSGDSRKNIQYF
many	TRBV3-1	TRBJ2-7	TRBD1	TGTGCCAGCAGCCTCGGACAGGTCTACGAGCAGTACTTC	CASSLGQVYEQYF
many	TRBV29-1	TRBJ1-1	TRBD1	TGCAGCGTTCGGGACAGCGGGCGAGGTACTGAAGCTTTCTTT	CSVRDSGRGTEAFF
-	TRBV7-6	TRBJ2-6	-	TGTGCCAGCAGCTCAGGACTTTCTGGGGCCAACGTCCTGACTTTC	CASSSGLSGANVLTF
many	TRBV6-6	TRBJ2-5	TRBD1	TGTGCCAGCAGTTACCCTGGACAGGGGCAAGAGACCCAGTACTTC	CASSYPGQGQETQYF
many	TRBV5-6	TRBJ2-2	-	TGTGCCAGCAGCCGGGGAGGTACAGGGATTTATACGAACACCGGGGAGCTGTTTTTT	CASSRGGTGIYTNTGELFF